This T cell receptor (beta chain) was sequenced for a study of blood T cell repertoires in COVID-19. Across the study: There were acute and convalescent COVID-19 samples, and they came from the United States, Italy and Spain.

Germline values: CDR1 LNHDA, CDR2 SQIVND (reference sequence). This CDR3 is 16 amino acids long. V was clipped by 3 bases and J by 0 bases, with 14 bases between them. Per the authors' pipeline: For nucleated cells, counts were estimated from reference gene primer amplification. Generated by immunoSEQ multiplex PCR, the TCRdb table keeps only in-frame clones and is missing some. The V and J calls and the clone size are those of that table, but D and trimming were determined from the DNA. The data hold under 500,000 clones, with around 89% observed a single time. Material: peripheral blood. V usage is TRBV19 and J usage is TRBJ1-2; possibly TRBD1 for D (5 bases). This sequence was found in a woman aged 25 to 45 with acute or convalescent COVID-19. The CDR3 coding sequence is TGTGCCAGTAGTATGCTGCCTGACAGAGCTAACTATGGCTACACCTTC. It is translated as CASSMLPDRANYGYTF.